A single sample is the source of the 17 T cell receptor beta chains below, sequenced in a study of regulatory T cells. Regarding the study as a whole: Hydrophobic residues at CDR3 positions 6 and 7 were enriched in conventional CD4+ T cells of CD3G-deficient patients.

Amplification used 52 TRBV primers and 13 TRBJ primers. TCRdb's copy holds only in-frame clones and misses some; the assay was immunoSEQ multiplex PCR. The sample includes roughly 23,000 clones, nearly 90% seen only once; the top ten take 1.3%. These receptors' antigens are unknown. Sequenced sample: conventional CD4+ T cells sorted from blood. Receptors were obtained from a child under 18 with CD3G deficiency.

The rearrangement uses TRBV28 and TRBJ2-1; maybe TRBD1 (5 bases). Germline loops: CDR1 MDHEN, CDR2 SYDVKM. The CDR3 contains 15 residues. Trimming stripped 3 bases from V and 5 bases from J, with 14 bases between. The CDR3 DNA sequence: TGTGCCAGCAGTTTGCTTGGGAAAGGGGACAATGAGCAGTTCTTC. It yields the protein CASSLLGKGDNEQFF.

V gene TRBV28 combines with J gene TRBJ2-1; possibly TRBD1 or TRBD2 for D (5 bases each). CDR1 is MDHEN and CDR2 is SYDVKM in the germline V gene. This CDR3 region has 14 residues. Trimming shortened V by 2 bases and J by 6 bases, and 11 bases separated the two germline ends. DNA for the CDR3: TGTGCCAGCAGTTTAGGGGGTTACGCCAATGAGCAGTTCTTC. Amino acids: CASSLGGYANEQFF.

The chain employs TRBV6-1 and TRBJ2-5; a possible D gene is TRBD2 (6 bases). Looked up from germline, CDR1 is MNHNS and CDR2 is SASEGT. This CDR3 has 14 residues. Trimming left V 6 bases short and J 11 bases short, with 22 bases between. The CDR3: CASRAGLDIAKQYF. In nucleotides, the CDR3 is TGTGCCAGCAGGGCGGGGCTTGACATTGCCAAGCAGTACTTC.

The rearrangement links TRBV19 to TRBJ2-7; TRBD1 might be the D (5 bases). Trimming cost V 5 bases and J 5 bases, with 13 bases left between them. This CDR3 is built from 13 residues. The germline V gene has CDR1 LNHDA and CDR2 SQIVND (reference sequence). CDR3 amino acids: CASSPGRSDEQYF. The CDR3 nucleotides read TGTGCCAGTAGTCCAGGGCGTTCGGACGAGCAGTACTTC.

V gene TRBV5-1 combines with J gene TRBJ2-5; 7 bases match TRBD1. The CDR3 totals 14 residues. CDR1 is SGHRS and CDR2 is YFSETQ in the germline V gene. The J segment lost 4 bases and the V segment lost 5 bases, leaving 8 bases of the junction unmatched. CDR3 protein: CASRAGTVGETQYF. CDR3 nucleotide sequence: TGCGCCAGCAGAGCCGGGACAGTCGGAGAGACCCAGTACTTC.

This chain uses TRBV28 with TRBJ2-7; D possibly matches TRBD1 or TRBD2 (6 bases each). Per the germline V gene, CDR1 is MDHEN and CDR2 is SYDVKM. The CDR3 spans 15 residues. With 5 bases removed from V and 7 bases from J, the gap between germline ends came to 21 bases. The CDR3 region has the DNA TGTGCCAGCAGTCCCACCTCGGGGGCAAGGGGGGAGCAGTACTTC. It specifies CASSPTSGARGEQYF.

The chain has TRBV28 and TRBJ1-1, with 8 bases identical to TRBD1. Per the germline V gene, CDR1 is MDHEN and CDR2 is SYDVKM. The CDR3 contains 12 residues. J lost 8 bases, V lost 6 bases, and 5 bases had no gene match. The CDR3 bases are TGTGCCAGCAGGGTCAGGGGGCAGGAAGCTTTCTTT. It is translated as CASRVRGQEAFF.

DNA of the CDR3: TGTGCCAGCAGCTTAGAAGGGGGACACACAGATACGCAGTATTTT. Translating it yields CASSLEGGHTDTQYF. This sequence joins TRBV7-3 and TRBJ2-3, with a tentative D call TRBD1 (6 bases). This CDR3 spans 15 amino acids. V was trimmed by 2 bases and J by 2 bases, leaving 11 bases between them. CDR1 is SGHTA and CDR2 is FQGTGA in the germline V gene.

This clone was observed a single time. The genes are TRBV19 and TRBJ2-1, with 8 bases that match TRBD2. The CDR3 sequence is 15 residues long. Trimming took 1 base from V and 7 from J; bases not matched to a gene: 6. Germline V gene lookup returns CDR1 LNHDA and CDR2 SQIVND (reference sequence). The CDR3 coding sequence is TGTGCCAGTAGTATAGCGGGAGGGGTTGGTAATGAGCAGTTCTTC. Translating it yields CASSIAGGVGNEQFF.

The chain uses TRBV5-1 and TRBJ1-1; D may be TRBD1 (5 bases). Germline values: CDR1 SGHRS, CDR2 YFSETQ. Trimming stripped 4 bases from V and 2 bases from J, with 9 bases between. This CDR3 region has 13 residues. The CDR3 DNA is TGCGCCAGCAGCGGAGGGGTTAACACTGAAGCTTTCTTT. Its translation is CASSGGVNTEAFF.

This sequence joins TRBV28 and TRBJ2-7; 7 nucleotides align to TRBD2. V lost 5 bases and J lost 5; bases outside the gene matches: 12. CDR1 and CDR2 (germline): MDHEN, SYDVKM. This CDR3 has 15 residues. The CDR3 nucleotides are TGTGCCAGCAGTAAACCCAGACTAGCTGTCGACGAGCAGTACTTC. This translates into CASSKPRLAVDEQYF.

The rearrangement joins TRBV5-1 to TRBJ2-3; D is possibly TRBD2 (7 bases). Germline loops: CDR1 SGHRS, CDR2 YFSETQ. Trimming removed 4 bases from V and 6 bases from J, with 18 bases in between. The CDR3 contains 15 residues. CDR3 loop: CASSGGGPGPDTQYF. As DNA, the CDR3 is TGCGCCAGCAGCGGGGGGGGCCCCGGTCCCGATACGCAGTATTTT.

This chain links TRBV5-1 with TRBJ2-6; D uncertain. Trimming cost V 0 bases and J 8 bases, with 12 bases left between them. Germline CDR1 is SGHRS and CDR2 is YFSETQ. The CDR3 is made up of 15 amino acids. DNA for the CDR3: TGCGCCAGCAGCTTGGGCAGCCTCGGGTCCAACGTCCTGACTTTC. Translated: CASSLGSLGSNVLTF.

The chain is built from TRBV7-8 and TRBJ2-3; D might be TRBD1 (5 bases). V was trimmed by 4 bases and J by 2 bases, leaving 13 bases between them. Germline assignment: CDR1 SGHVS and CDR2 FQNEAQ. The CDR3 covers 15 residues. Written as DNA, the CDR3 is TGTGCCAGCAGCTCAGCTGGGGCACCCACAGATACGCAGTATTTT. It codes for CASSSAGAPTDTQYF.

The V call is TRBV5-1, the J call TRBJ2-7; maybe TRBD2 (5 bases). Trimming took 0 bases from V and 2 from J, leaving 12 bases between them. This CDR3 region has 15 residues. CDR1 is SGHRS and CDR2 is YFSETQ in the germline V gene. The DNA of the CDR3 is TGCGCCAGCAGCTTGGTCGGCGGACTCACCTACGAGCAGTACTTC. Its translation: CASSLVGGLTYEQYF.

The V call is TRBV28, the J call TRBJ2-5; 10 bases are a match to TRBD2. The end of the DNA fits TRBJ2-7 better, so the J call may be wrong. CDR1 MDHEN and CDR2 SYDVKM come from the germline V gene. CDR3 length: 15 amino acids. This CDR3 reads CASSRTSGKSYEQYF. The CDR3 region has the DNA TGTGCCAGCAGTCGGACTAGCGGAAAGTCCTACGAGCAGTACTTC.

V usage is TRBV11-2 and J usage is TRBJ2-1; perhaps D is TRBD1 or TRBD2 (5 bases each). The germline V gene encodes CDR1 SGHAT and CDR2 FQNNGV. Trimming shortened V by 0 bases and J by 12 bases, and 12 bases separated the two germline ends. The length of the CDR3 is 13 residues. Here the CDR3 DNA reads TGTGCCAGCAGCTTAGATCGAGGGGACGGGCAGTTCTTC. Its protein product is CASSLDRGDGQFF.